The rows below give T cell receptor beta chains drawn from one sample of a study of cytomegalovirus exposure and HLA in healthy donors. TCRdb keeps only in-frame clones here, not all; method: immunoSEQ multiplex PCR. The sample lists 110,000 or so clones, around four fifths seen once, with 1.5% to 2% in the top ten. Sequences were obtained from PBMCs. These receptors were obtained from a man in his forties in good health and CMV-seronegative. CDR3s include the opening cysteine and the closing phenylalanine or tryptophan. A D gene is named only where the DNA matches it firmly. Some rows have no size entry. The others give once, few or many, or a class for an expanded clone.

clone size	J gene	D gene	V gene	CDR3 protein	CDR3 DNA
.	TRBJ1-1	.	TRBV28	CASSTSSRLAFF	TGTGCCAGCAGTACCAGCTCCCGACTAGCTTTCTTT
few	TRBJ2-1	TRBD1	TRBV7-9	CASSHPYETAGTGVTEQFF	TGTGCCAGCAGTCATCCTTACGAAACGGCCGGGACAGGGGTCACTGAGCAGTTCTTC
.	TRBJ2-7	TRBD2	TRBV13	CASSRGRPAVEQYF	TGTGCCAGCAGCCGCGGGAGGCCCGCCGTCGAGCAGTACTTC
.	TRBJ2-3	TRBD1	TRBV7-3	CASSLIRAQGDGYTQYF	TGTGCCAGCAGCTTAATCCGGGCGCAGGGGGATGGATATACGCAGTATTTT
.	TRBJ1-2	TRBD1	TRBV15	CATSRLTGGAGYTF	TGTGCCACCAGCAGACTAACAGGGGGCGCAGGCTACACCTTC
.	TRBJ1-5	TRBD1	TRBV19	CASSIDRGDNQPQHF	TGTGCCAGTAGTATTGACAGGGGGGACAATCAGCCCCAGCATTTT
.	TRBJ2-4	TRBD1	TRBV7-2	CASSPQGAANIQYF	TGTGCCAGCAGCCCACAGGGGGCGGCGAACATTCAGTACTTC
.	TRBJ2-5	.	TRBV7-8	CASSLYGGLTQETQYF	TGTGCCAGCAGCTTATATGGGGGACTCACCCAAGAGACCCAGTACTTC
few	TRBJ2-1	.	TRBV21-1	CASGSRRGSSYNEQFF	TGTGCCAGCGGCTCCAGACGAGGGAGCTCCTACAATGAGCAGTTCTTC
.	TRBJ2-1	.	TRBV28	CASSLNEQFF	TGTGCCAGCAGCCTCAATGAGCAGTTCTTC
few	TRBJ1-1	.	TRBV6-6	CASSYSETTEAFF	TGTGCCAGCAGTTACTCGGAGACCACTGAAGCTTTCTTT
.	TRBJ2-3	.	TRBV5-8	CASSYPQGDTQYF	TGTGCCAGCAGCTACCCGCAGGGAGATACGCAGTATTTT
.	TRBJ2-3	TRBD2	TRBV5-1	CASRGAGGGATDTQYF	TGCGCCAGCAGAGGGGCTGGCGGGGGGGCGACAGATACGCAGTATTTT
few	TRBJ2-3	.	TRBV28	CASYGTATHHSTDTQYF	TGTGCCAGCTACGGAACAGCTACACACCATAGCACAGATACGCAGTATTTT
.	TRBJ1-5	TRBD1	TRBV6-5	CASSSDRASNQPQHF	TGTGCCAGCAGCTCGGACAGGGCGAGCAATCAGCCCCAGCATTTT
.	TRBJ2-7	.	TRBV5-1	CASSLEQQYEQYF	TGCGCCAGCAGCTTGGAACAGCAGTACGAGCAGTACTTC
.	TRBJ2-3	TRBD2	TRBV5-6	CASSLAGTSRDTQYF	TGTGCCAGCAGCTTGGCTGGGACTAGCAGAGATACGCAGTATTTT
.	TRBJ2-3	.	TRBV18	CASSPGLREHTQYF	TGTGCCAGCTCACCAGGTTTGCGTGAGCATACGCAGTATTTT
once	TRBJ2-4	.	TRBV15	CATSPRGSGTDIQYF	TGTGCCACCAGCCCGAGGGGTAGCGGGACAGACATTCAGTACTTC
.	TRBJ2-2	TRBD2	TRBV7-8	CASSSLSGAANTGELFF	TGTGCCAGCAGCTCACTTAGCGGGGCAGCGAACACCGGGGAGCTGTTTTTT
.	TRBJ2-7	TRBD1	TRBV29-1	CSVVWGDRRNYEQYF	TGCAGCGTTGTGTGGGGGGACAGGAGGAACTACGAGCAGTACTTC
few	TRBJ1-6	.	TRBV6-6	CASISVSTLYNSPLHF	TGTGCCAGCATCTCAGTTTCAACCCTTTATAATTCACCCCTCCACTTT
.	TRBJ2-1	TRBD2	TRBV7-9	CASSLAASGRVGNEQFF	TGTGCCAGCAGCTTAGCGGCCAGCGGGAGAGTTGGGAATGAGCAGTTCTTC
.	TRBJ2-1	TRBD2	TRBV11-3	CASSRGLAGGWEQFF	TGTGCCAGCAGCCGTGGACTAGCGGGGGGCTGGGAGCAGTTCTTC
.	TRBJ1-2	.	TRBV10-3	CAISAGGRNYGYTF	TGTGCCATCAGTGCGGGGGGTCGGAACTATGGCTACACCTTC
.	TRBJ1-1	TRBD1	TRBV7-8	CASSPGTGVMNTEAFF	TGTGCCAGCAGCCCTGGAACAGGGGTAATGAACACTGAAGCTTTCTTT
.	TRBJ2-1	TRBD2	TRBV6-8	CASSYGAGESPYNEQFF	TGTGCCAGCAGTTACGGGGCGGGAGAATCCCCCTACAATGAGCAGTTCTTC
.	TRBJ2-7	.	TRBV7-2	CASSYHRAGPLGGYEQYF	TGTGCCAGCAGCTATCATCGAGCGGGGCCACTAGGGGGTTACGAGCAGTACTTC
.	TRBJ2-7	.	TRBV6-6	CASINSGYEQYF	TGTGCCAGCATTAATTCAGGGTACGAGCAGTACTTC
.	TRBJ2-7	.	TRBV20-1	CSARDSYEQYF	TGCAGTGCTAGAGACAGTTACGAGCAGTACTTC
.	TRBJ1-3	.	TRBV5-5	CASSEHGLTSGNTIYF	TGTGCCAGCAGCGAACACGGACTTACCTCTGGAAACACCATATATTTT
medium-sized	TRBJ2-7	.	TRBV13	CASSLGRGSYYEQYF	TGTGCCAGCAGCTTAGGCCGGGGGAGTTACTACGAGCAGTACTTC
.	TRBJ1-1	.	TRBV10-3	CAIRTENTEAFF	TGTGCCATACGGACAGAGAACACTGAAGCTTTCTTT
few	TRBJ2-1	TRBD2	TRBV5-1	CASSWGLGNEQFF	TGCGCCAGCAGCTGGGGACTAGGCAATGAGCAGTTCTTC
.	TRBJ1-2	TRBD1	TRBV6-6	CASRGDRGTLYGYTF	TGTGCCAGCAGGGGGGACAGGGGAACACTCTATGGCTACACCTTC
.	TRBJ2-7	.	TRBV19	CASSVTGDGVEQYF	TGTGCCAGTAGTGTCACGGGGGATGGTGTCGAGCAGTACTTC
.	TRBJ2-2	TRBD1	TRBV9	CASSRRGTANTGELFF	TGTGCCAGCAGTCGTAGGGGGACAGCGAACACCGGGGAGCTGTTTTTT
.	TRBJ2-1	TRBD2	TRBV7-2	CASSLDLAGGINEQFF	TGTGCCAGCAGCTTAGACTTAGCGGGAGGCATCAATGAGCAGTTCTTC
.	TRBJ1-1	TRBD1	TRBV11-2	CASSPHLQGLDTEAFF	TGTGCCAGCAGTCCACACCTACAGGGGCTGGACACTGAAGCTTTCTTT
.	TRBJ2-2	TRBD2	TRBV2	CASSERTSLITGELFF	TGTGCCAGCAGTGAGCGGACTAGCTTAATCACCGGGGAGCTGTTTTTT
.	TRBJ2-1	.	TRBV12-5	CASRPPGPHNEQFF	TGTGCTAGTCGACCCCCGGGTCCTCATAATGAGCAGTTCTTC
.	TRBJ2-7	TRBD1	TRBV4-2	CASSQSPGQSYEQYF	TGTGCCAGCAGCCAGTCTCCGGGACAGAGTTACGAGCAGTACTTC
.	TRBJ1-2	.	TRBV2	CASSWGPGYTF	TGTGCCAGCAGTTGGGGGCCCGGCTACACCTTC
.	TRBJ1-1	.	TRBV30	CALVNGLGGITEAFF	TGTGCCCTCGTTAACGGACTGGGAGGAATCACTGAGGCTTTCTTT